These 10 T cell receptor beta chains share one sample of origin, sequenced in a study of cytomegalovirus exposure and HLA in healthy donors. Amplification used 60 Vbeta primers and 13 Jbeta primers. Profiling relied on immunoSEQ multiplex PCR, and the TCRdb table lists in-frame clones only, not all of them. This table holds roughly 190,000 clones, about 85% found once. Sequenced input: PBMCs. The source is a woman between 45 and 65 years old in good health and CMV-seronegative.

This rearrangement joins TRBV11-3 to TRBJ1-1, with TRBD1 identical over 9 bases. The CDR3 loop spans 15 amino acids. J was trimmed by 1 base and V by 4 bases; bases with no gene match: 4. Germline CDR1 and CDR2: SGHNT and YENEEA. CDR3 nucleotide sequence: TGTGCCAGCAGCTCGGACAGGGGAAGGAACACTGAAGCTTTCTTT. Its translation is CASSSDRGRNTEAFF.

CDR3 in amino acids: CASSRWQGADQPQHF. In nucleotides, the CDR3 is TGTGCCAGCAGTAGGTGGCAGGGGGCAGATCAGCCCCAGCATTTT. V usage is TRBV27 and J usage is TRBJ1-5; 8 bases agree with TRBD1. CDR3 size: 15 residues. Germline-derived CDR1 and CDR2 are MNHEY and SMNVEV (reference sequence). V trimming: 5 bases; J trimming: 5 bases; junction bases outside the gene matches: 8.

The chain links TRBV19 to TRBJ2-7; TRBD2 agrees at 14 bases. This CDR3 region has 17 residues. The V gene's germline CDR1 is LNHDA and CDR2 SQIVND (reference sequence). V gave up 1 base and J gave up 7 bases; unmatched junction bases: 9. This chain's CDR3 is CASSIGGTSGSSREQYF. The CDR3 DNA sequence: TGTGCCAGTAGTATAGGAGGGACTAGCGGGAGCTCCCGAGAGCAGTACTTC.

The chain combines TRBV5-1 with TRBJ1-4; possibly TRBD1 for D (6 bases). The CDR3 covers 15 residues. Trimming left V 0 bases short and J 3 bases short, with 9 bases between. Looked up from germline, CDR1 is SGHRS and CDR2 is YFSETQ. For the CDR3, the DNA is TGCGCCAGCAGCTTGGAAGGGGGACCTAATGAAAAACTGTTTTTT. Protein product: CASSLEGGPNEKLFF.

The genes are TRBV28 and TRBJ1-2, with D tentatively TRBD1 (5 bases). Germline V gene sequence: CDR1 MDHEN, CDR2 SYDVKM. Trimming shortened V by 4 bases and J by 1 base, and 10 bases separated the two germline ends. The CDR3 totals 14 residues. CDR3 in amino acids: CASSYDSVNYGYTF. In DNA, the CDR3 is TGTGCCAGCAGTTATGACAGTGTTAACTATGGCTACACCTTC.

V is TRBV7-2 and J is TRBJ2-3, with 12 bases that match TRBD2. The CDR3 length is 15 residues. The ends lost 5 bases at V and 6 bases at J; junction bases unmatched: 6. From germline, CDR1 is SGHTA and CDR2 FQGNSA. CDR3 in DNA: TGTGCCAGCAGCCCCCGGACTAGCGGGATGGATACGCAGTATTTT. This sequence encodes CASSPRTSGMDTQYF. The full variable domain, completed using reference TRBV7-2 and TRBJ2-3, is GAGVSQSPSNKVTEKGKDVELRCDPISGHTALYWYRQSLGQGLEFLIYFQGNSAPDKSGLPSDRFSAERTGGSVSTLTIQRTQQEDSAVYLCASSPRTSGMDTQYFGPGTRLTVL.

This chain links TRBV5-6 with TRBJ1-2; 9 bases fit TRBD1. Germline V lookup: CDR1 SGHDT, CDR2 YYEEEE. The J segment lost 1 base and the V segment lost 5 bases, leaving 3 bases of the junction unmatched. The CDR3 spans 14 residues. The CDR3 protein is CASRGTGINYGYTF. In DNA, the CDR3 is TGTGCCAGCAGAGGGACAGGGATTAACTATGGCTACACCTTC.

This clone was seen only once. This chain uses TRBV14 with TRBJ2-1; 13 positions agree with TRBD2. This CDR3 region has 18 residues. J was trimmed by 5 bases and V by 3 bases; bases with no gene match: 10. Germline V gene sequence: CDR1 SGHDN, CDR2 FVKESK. CDR3 amino acids: CASSHLRTSGSSHNEQFF. The CDR3 bases are TGTGCCAGCAGCCACCTGAGGACTAGCGGGAGTTCGCACAATGAGCAGTTCTTC.

This clone has more than one count but fewer than ten. The rearrangement links TRBV13 to TRBJ1-1; D perhaps matches TRBD1 (5 bases). Germline CDR1 and CDR2: PRHDT and FYEKMQ (reference sequence). V shed 2 bases and J shed 2 bases, with 9 bases lying between them. The CDR3 extends over 14 amino acids. The CDR3 DNA sequence: TGTGCCAGCAGCTTAATAGGGGTCAACACTGAAGCTTTCTTT. Translation gives CASSLIGVNTEAFF.

This clone was detected only once. V is TRBV7-3 and J is TRBJ2-7, with TRBD1 as a possible D gene (5 bases). The ends were cut back, 5 bases at V and 2 bases at J, with 16 bases in the middle. CDR1 and CDR2 (germline): SGHTA, FQGTGA. The CDR3 is 15 amino acids. The CDR3 sequence: CASSQGLLGPYEQYF. CDR3 bases: TGTGCCAGCAGCCAGGGCCTACTGGGTCCCTACGAGCAGTACTTC. Complete variable domain (other parts from reference TRBV7-3 and TRBJ2-7): GAGVSQTPSNKVTEKGKYVELRCDPISGHTALYWYRQSLGQGPEFLIYFQGTGAADDSGLPNDRFFAVRPEGSVSTLKIQRTERGDSAVYLCASSQGLLGPYEQYFGPGTRLTVT.